These 22 T cell receptor beta chains were all obtained from the same sample, sequenced in a study of blood T cells in healthy people across ages. Combining a sample-barcoded 5' primer with a J-beta primer mix, a second PCR ran for roughly 7 to 12 cycles. TCRdb reprocessed the 5' RACE reads with MiXCR, giving one entry per CDR3 protein. The table includes about 1.5 million distinct CDR3 sequences, approximately 39% detected once. What was sequenced was blood. Source of these receptors: a woman younger than 30 in good health.

This clonotype was counted between two and nine times. The chain uses TRBV6-5 and TRBJ2-1; 9 nucleotides agree with TRBD2. The CDR3 is 15 amino acids. Germline CDR1 reads MNHEY; CDR2 reads SVGAGI. V lost 2 bases, J lost 2 bases, and 1 base stayed unmatched. CDR3 bases: TGTGCCAGCAGTTACGGACTAGCGACCTACAATGAGCAGTTCTTC. The encoded protein is CASSYGLATYNEQFF.

This clonotype was seen more than once but under ten times. This sequence joins TRBV7-9 and TRBJ2-5, with D perhaps matching TRBD1 (5 bases). Between the trimmed V and J ends, which lost 4 bases and 0 bases, there was a span of 12 bases. Per germline, CDR1 SEHNR and CDR2 FQNEAQ (reference sequence). There are 15 residues in the CDR3. The CDR3: CASSYIQEYQETQYF. For the CDR3, the DNA is TGTGCCAGCAGCTACATACAGGAATACCAAGAGACCCAGTACTTC.

This clonotype was seen more than once but under ten times. The rearrangement links TRBV20-1 to TRBJ2-1; possible D gene TRBD2, 6 bases. The CDR3 consists of 13 residues. Germline V CDR1 and CDR2: DFQATT, SNEGSKA (reference sequence). Trimming took 7 bases from V and 6 from J, leaving 16 bases between them. In nucleotides, the CDR3 is TGCAGTGTTCCGGCGACTAGTATCAATGAGCAGTTCTTC. Its protein is CSVPATSINEQFF.

V and J are TRBV3-1 and TRBJ2-7; tentatively, D is TRBD2 (6 bases). The CDR3 consists of 16 residues. Germline lookup yields CDR1 LGHDT and CDR2 YNNKEL (reference sequence). V was cut by 0 bases and J by 0 bases, with 12 bases left in between. This CDR3 reads CASSQEGDGGSYEQYF. CDR3 nucleotides: TGTGCCAGCAGCCAAGAAGGTGACGGGGGCTCCTACGAGCAGTACTTC.

On this clonotype itself: The junction departs from germline at one end; a sequencing error may be responsible. The chain has TRBV14 and TRBJ2-7; possible D gene TRBD1, 6 bases. Matching the DNA end better, TRBJ2-5 makes the J call doubtful. The length of the CDR3 is 16 residues. The germline V gene encodes CDR1 SGHDN and CDR2 FVKESK. In DNA form, the CDR3 reads TGTGCCAACAGCCAATTGACAGGTTTTGGGGGTGAGACCCAGTACTTC. This codes for CANSQLTGFGGETQYF.

This clonotype has only a few counts. The chain employs TRBV2 and TRBJ2-1; TRBD2 matches 10 bases. CDR1 and CDR2 (germline): SNHLY, FYNNEI. The CDR3 runs to 13 residues. With V trimmed by 7 bases and J by 10 bases, 7 bases remained unmatched. The chain's CDR3 is CASTRLAGGEQFF. CDR3 DNA: TGTGCCAGCACCAGACTAGCGGGTGGGGAGCAGTTCTTC.

This clonotype was counted between two and nine times. This rearrangement joins TRBV12-3 or TRBV12-4 to TRBJ1-5; TRBD1 matches at 9 bases. This CDR3 has 16 amino acids. V lost 5 bases to trimming and J lost 0 bases; unmatched junction nucleotides: 5. The CDR3 nucleotides read TGTGCCAGCAGTCCGGGACAGGGCTATAGCAATCAGCCCCAGCATTTT. It specifies CASSPGQGYSNQPQHF.

This clonotype came up a few times. The chain uses TRBV28 and TRBJ2-3, with TRBD2 matching over 7 bases. The V gene end was trimmed by 8 bases and the J gene end by 2 bases; junction bases not matched to a gene: 4. The germline gives CDR1 MDHEN, CDR2 SYDVKM. There are 13 residues in the CDR3. As DNA, the CDR3 is TGTGCCAGCCTAAGCGGGGCCACAGATACGCAGTATTTT. This translates into CASLSGATDTQYF.

The chain couples TRBV5-8 to TRBJ2-3; 8 bases are a match to TRBD2. This CDR3 spans 18 amino acids. V was clipped by 4 bases and J by 0 bases; unmatched bases: 13. Germline V gene sequence: CDR1 SGHTS, CDR2 YDEGEE. CDR3 sequence: CASSQGRLARGSTDTQYF. The DNA of the CDR3 is TGTGCCAGCAGCCAGGGAAGACTAGCGAGGGGGAGCACAGATACGCAGTATTTT.

In DNA, the CDR3 is TGCAGTGCTAGAGGACAGGGGGAACAACTAGCGCGTCGCACAGATACGCAGTATTTT. It yields the protein CSARGQGEQLARRTDTQYF. The V gene is TRBV20-1, the J gene TRBJ2-3, with 9 bases lining up with TRBD1. Germline loops: CDR1 DFQATT, CDR2 SNEGSKA (reference sequence). This CDR3 region has 19 residues. J lost 1 base, V lost 1 base, and 15 bases had no gene match.

This clonotype was detected only a few times. V usage is TRBV6-1 and J usage is TRBJ1-5; D gene unclear. The germline V gene encodes CDR1 MNHNS and CDR2 SASEGT. The CDR3 is made up of 14 amino acids. Trimming shortened V by 1 base and J by 7 bases, and 11 bases separated the two germline ends. In DNA, the CDR3 is TGTGCCAGCAGTGAAGTACCAAAAGGGCAGCCCCAGCATTTT. Protein product: CASSEVPKGQPQHF.

The chain joins TRBV6-1 to TRBJ2-1; 7 bases line up with TRBD1. Germline V gene data show CDR1 as MNHNS and CDR2 as SASEGT. V shed 2 bases and J 7 bases; nucleotides not matched to a gene: 5. CDR3 length equals 14 residues. CDR3 in DNA: TGTGCCAGCAGTGAACAGGGGACAGAAAATGAGCAGTTCTTC. It codes for CASSEQGTENEQFF.

In DNA, the CDR3 is TGCAGTGCTTATCGTAGGGCAGGCCAAGGGGCTGGAAACACCATATATTTT. It translates to CSAYRRAGQGAGNTIYF. The chain has TRBV20-1 and TRBJ1-3, with D perhaps TRBD1 (5 bases). V was shortened by 5 bases and J by 2 bases, with 22 bases between the two germline ends. The CDR3 loop spans 17 amino acids. Germline lookup yields CDR1 DFQATT and CDR2 SNEGSKA (reference sequence).

As for this clonotype: At one end the junction does not follow the germline gene, possibly because of a read error. The chain combines TRBV7-2 with TRBJ2-3; D perhaps matches TRBD2 (6 bases). The CDR3 sequence is 15 residues long. The germline V gene encodes CDR1 SGHTA and CDR2 FQGNSA. The CDR3 region is CASRLAPGVGDTQYF. The CDR3 bases are TGTGCCAGCAGATTAGCACCGGGAGTTGGGGATACGCAGTATTTT.

In this sample, this clonotype turned up a few times. The V and J genes are TRBV6-5 and TRBJ2-7, with TRBD1 matching over 9 bases. Germline V gives CDR1 MNHEY, CDR2 SVGAGI. V lost 1 base, J lost 2 bases, and 9 bases stayed unmatched. The CDR3 is made up of 17 amino acids. Written as DNA, the CDR3 is TGTGCCAGCAGTTACTACGCCCGGGACAGGGAGCCCTACGAGCAGTACTTC. It encodes CASSYYARDREPYEQYF.

This clonotype was recorded a few times. The rearrangement links TRBV5-1 to TRBJ1-6; 7 bases align to TRBD1. The germline CDR1 and CDR2 sequences are SGHRS and YFSETQ. The V gene end was trimmed by 4 bases and the J gene end by 1 base; junction bases not matched to a gene: 8. This CDR3 has 17 residues. The CDR3 region is CASSPGQWRSYNSPLHF. In DNA form, the CDR3 reads TGCGCCAGCAGCCCGGGACAGTGGAGGTCCTATAATTCACCCCTCCACTTT.

This clonotype occurred a few times. The chain joins TRBV24-1 to TRBJ1-4; the match to TRBD1 covers 7 bases. V lost 9 bases to trimming and J lost 3 bases; unmatched junction nucleotides: 3. This CDR3 is 13 amino acids long. CDR1 is KGHDR, CDR2 SFDVKD, per germline. CDR3 nucleotide sequence: TGTGCCACCCCGGGACAGCCTAATGAAAAACTGTTTTTT. Its protein is CATPGQPNEKLFF.

The chain employs TRBV30 and TRBJ2-5; a weak D match, TRBD1 (6 bases). CDR3 length: 13 amino acids. V lost 5 bases and J 0 bases, leaving 10 bases between the germline ends. Germline V gives CDR1 GTSNPN, CDR2 SVGIG (reference sequence). This chain's CDR3 is CAWLGAYQETQYF. The DNA for the CDR3 is TGTGCCTGGTTGGGGGCGTACCAAGAGACCCAGTACTTC.

This chain uses TRBV29-1 with TRBJ2-7; TRBD2 agrees at 14 bases. The junction had 8 bases not matched to a gene; V was cut back by 5 bases and J by 5 bases. The CDR3 spans 15 residues. In germline, CDR1 is SQVTM, CDR2 ANQGSEA. For the CDR3, the DNA is TGCAGCGTTTCCGGACTAGCGGGGGGTCGGAACGAGCAGTACTTC. Translation: CSVSGLAGGRNEQYF.

The J gene is TRBJ2-7, the V gene TRBV12-5, with a possible D match to TRBD1 (7 bases). From germline, CDR1 is LGHNT and CDR2 FRNRAP. This CDR3 has 15 residues. V lost 5 bases and J lost 0, with 14 bases in between. CDR3 nucleotides: TGTGCTAGTGGTGGCGGGACAGTTCCCTCCTACGAGCAGTACTTC. As protein: CASGGGTVPSYEQYF.

This clonotype was seen a handful of times. This chain uses TRBV12-3 or TRBV12-4 with TRBJ2-3; 13 bases match TRBD2. Losses at the gene ends were 4 bases for V and 2 bases for J; bases not matched to a gene: 6. CDR3 length: 17 residues. The CDR3 sequence: CASSSRLAGGHTDTQYF. The CDR3, as DNA: TGTGCCAGCAGTTCCCGACTAGCGGGGGGTCACACAGATACGCAGTATTTT.

The chain links TRBV11-2 to TRBJ1-5; D ambiguous. Trimming pared 0 bases from V and 3 bases from J, leaving 6 bases between. Germline CDR1 reads SGHAT; CDR2 reads FQNNGV. The CDR3 covers 14 residues. The CDR3 spells CASSLEGDNQPQHF. In DNA, the CDR3 is TGTGCCAGCAGCTTAGAGGGAGACAATCAGCCCCAGCATTTT.